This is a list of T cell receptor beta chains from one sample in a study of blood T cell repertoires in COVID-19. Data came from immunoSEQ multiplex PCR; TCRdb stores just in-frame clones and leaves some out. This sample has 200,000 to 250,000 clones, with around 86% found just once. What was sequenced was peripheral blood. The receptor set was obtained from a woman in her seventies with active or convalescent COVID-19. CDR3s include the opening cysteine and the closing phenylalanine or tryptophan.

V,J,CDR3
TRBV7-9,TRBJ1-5,CASSRRDSNQPQHF
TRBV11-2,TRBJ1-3,CASSPGQGVGNTIYF
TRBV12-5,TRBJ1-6,CASAFDRGPLHF
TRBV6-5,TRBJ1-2,CASRETGEPDYGYTF
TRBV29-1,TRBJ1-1,CSVGVDRVTEAFF
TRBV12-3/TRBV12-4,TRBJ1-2,CASRSTGDGGYTF
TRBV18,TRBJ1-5,CASSPPTGQPQHF
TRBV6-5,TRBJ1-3,CASSSTVASGNTIYF
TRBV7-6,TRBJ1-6,CASSLVGDSYNSPLHF
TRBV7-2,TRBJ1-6,CASSGRTGDVSPLHF
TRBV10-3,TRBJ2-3,CAIRWGTTSTDTQYF
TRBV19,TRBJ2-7,CASSIGSKYEQYF
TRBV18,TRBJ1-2,CASSPSSGGSNNYGYTF
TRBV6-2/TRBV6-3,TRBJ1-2,CASSYLDSSSYGYTF
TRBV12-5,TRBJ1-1,CASGPPPDRAVPEAFF
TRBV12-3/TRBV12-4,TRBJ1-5,CAIQQVNQPQHF
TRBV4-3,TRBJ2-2,CASSQSLAGVLTGELFF
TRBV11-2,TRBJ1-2,CASSPQDRGVGYTF
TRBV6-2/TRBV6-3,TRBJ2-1,CASSPGKGFVYNEQFF
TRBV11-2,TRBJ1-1,CASSPRQGPEAFF
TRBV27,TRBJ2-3,CASSPYRLADTQYF
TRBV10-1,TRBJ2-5,CASSERLAGTQETQYF
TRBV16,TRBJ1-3,CASSPGLFGNTIYF
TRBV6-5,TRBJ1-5,CASRGQGSGQPQHF
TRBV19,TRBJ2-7,CASSPAVGTGYSGQYF
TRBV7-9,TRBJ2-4,CASSLGGQGGIGIQYF
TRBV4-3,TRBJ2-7,CASSQEQGAIYEQYF
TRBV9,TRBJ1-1,CASSLGGVINQAFF
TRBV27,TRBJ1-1,CASRTGENTEAFF
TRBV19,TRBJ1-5,CASSTKTGHNQPQHF
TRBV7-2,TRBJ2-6,CASRNTGSGANVLTF
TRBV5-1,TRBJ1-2,CASSLEGTGFGYTF
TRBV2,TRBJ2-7,CASSEEWASTYEQYF
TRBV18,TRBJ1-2,CASSPGGAHGYTF
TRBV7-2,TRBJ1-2,CASSQEGSSLGGYTF
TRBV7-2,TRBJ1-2,CASSLAGESGYTF
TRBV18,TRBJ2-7,CASSPPSGSEQYF
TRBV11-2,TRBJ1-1,CASSPPPTGYTEAFF
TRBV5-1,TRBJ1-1,CASSSGTGMAAFF
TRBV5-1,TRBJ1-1,CASSAAGTGGGTEAFF
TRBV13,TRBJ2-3,CASSPRPDRAPTDTQYF
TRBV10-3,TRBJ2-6,CAISDGGSGANVLTF